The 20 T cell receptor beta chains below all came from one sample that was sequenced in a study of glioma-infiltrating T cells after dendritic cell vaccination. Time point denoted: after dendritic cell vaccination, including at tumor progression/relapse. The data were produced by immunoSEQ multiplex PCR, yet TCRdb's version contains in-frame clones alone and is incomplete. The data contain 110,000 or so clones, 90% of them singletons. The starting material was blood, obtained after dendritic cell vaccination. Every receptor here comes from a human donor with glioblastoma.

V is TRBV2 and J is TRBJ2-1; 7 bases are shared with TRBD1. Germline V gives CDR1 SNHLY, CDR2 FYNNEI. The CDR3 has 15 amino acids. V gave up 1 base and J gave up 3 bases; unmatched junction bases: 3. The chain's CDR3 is CASSEEGAVYNEQFF. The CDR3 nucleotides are TGTGCCAGCAGTGAAGAGGGGGCCGTCTACAATGAGCAGTTCTTC.

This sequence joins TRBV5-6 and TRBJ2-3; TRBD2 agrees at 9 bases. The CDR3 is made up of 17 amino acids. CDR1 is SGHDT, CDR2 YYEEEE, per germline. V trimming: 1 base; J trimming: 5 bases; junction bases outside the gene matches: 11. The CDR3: CASSLWGGTSSGDTQYF. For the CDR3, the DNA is TGTGCCAGCAGCTTGTGGGGGGGGACTAGCTCTGGAGATACGCAGTATTTT.

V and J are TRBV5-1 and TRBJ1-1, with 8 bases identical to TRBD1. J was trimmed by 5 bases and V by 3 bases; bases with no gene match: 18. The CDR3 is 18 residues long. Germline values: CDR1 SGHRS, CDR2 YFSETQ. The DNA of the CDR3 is TGCGCCAGCAGCTCAACCCCAGGGGGCGGGGGTGTAGGGACTGAAGCTTTCTTT. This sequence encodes CASSSTPGGGGVGTEAFF.

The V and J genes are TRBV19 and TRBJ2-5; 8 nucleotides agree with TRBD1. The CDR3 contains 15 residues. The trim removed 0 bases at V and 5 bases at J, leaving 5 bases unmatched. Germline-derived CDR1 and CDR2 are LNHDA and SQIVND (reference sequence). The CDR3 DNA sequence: TGTGCCAGTAGTATAGACAGGGGGCCCCCGGAGACCCAGTACTTC. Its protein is CASSIDRGPPETQYF.

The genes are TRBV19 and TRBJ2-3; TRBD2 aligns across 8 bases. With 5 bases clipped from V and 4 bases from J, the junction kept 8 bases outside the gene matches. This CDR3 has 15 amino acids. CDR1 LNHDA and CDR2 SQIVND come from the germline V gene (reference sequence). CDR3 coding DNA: TGTGCCAGTAGTTTGCGGGGGGCGTCAGCAGATACGCAGTATTTT. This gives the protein CASSLRGASADTQYF.

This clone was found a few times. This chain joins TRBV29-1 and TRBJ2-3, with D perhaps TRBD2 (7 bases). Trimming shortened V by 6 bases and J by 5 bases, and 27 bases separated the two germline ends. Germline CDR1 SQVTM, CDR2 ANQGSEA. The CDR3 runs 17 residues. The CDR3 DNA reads TGCAGCGTCGAGAATCCCATTGGGGGGGGGCGTGTAGATACGCAGTATTTT. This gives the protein CSVENPIGGGRVDTQYF.

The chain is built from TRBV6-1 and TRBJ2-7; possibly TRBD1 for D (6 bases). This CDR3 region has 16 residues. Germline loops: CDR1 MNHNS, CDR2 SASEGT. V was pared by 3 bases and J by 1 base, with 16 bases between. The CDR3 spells CASSEAYRVLSYEQYF. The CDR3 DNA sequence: TGTGCCAGCAGTGAGGCGTACAGGGTTCTGTCCTACGAGCAGTACTTC.

The CDR3 DNA follows: TGTGCCAGCAGTGGGGATCCTAGCGGGGGCCGAAGCTCCTACAATGAGCAGTTCTTC. It codes for CASSGDPSGGRSSYNEQFF. The V call is TRBV2, the J call TRBJ2-1, with TRBD2 matching over 10 bases. The CDR3 is 19 amino acids. With 4 bases clipped from V and 0 bases from J, the junction kept 12 bases outside the gene matches. From germline, CDR1 is SNHLY and CDR2 FYNNEI.

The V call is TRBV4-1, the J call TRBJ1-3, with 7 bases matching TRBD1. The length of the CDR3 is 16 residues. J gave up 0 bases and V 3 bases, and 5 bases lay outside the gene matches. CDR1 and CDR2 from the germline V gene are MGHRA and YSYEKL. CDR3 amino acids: CASSQETGSSGNTIYF. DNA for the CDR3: TGCGCCAGCAGCCAGGAGACAGGGAGCTCTGGAAACACCATATATTTT.

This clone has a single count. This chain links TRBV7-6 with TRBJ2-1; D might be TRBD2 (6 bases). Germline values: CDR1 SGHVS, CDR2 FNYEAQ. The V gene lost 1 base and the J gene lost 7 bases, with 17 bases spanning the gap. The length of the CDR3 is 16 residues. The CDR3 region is CASSLGRGRWGNEQFF. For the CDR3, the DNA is TGTGCCAGCAGCTTAGGGAGGGGAAGATGGGGAAATGAGCAGTTCTTC.

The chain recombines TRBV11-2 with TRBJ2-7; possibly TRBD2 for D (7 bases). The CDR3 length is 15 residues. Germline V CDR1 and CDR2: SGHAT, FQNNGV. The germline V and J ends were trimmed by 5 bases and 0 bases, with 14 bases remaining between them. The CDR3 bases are TGTGCCAGCAGCGTGCGGGGGCCCAGCTCCTACGAGCAGTACTTC. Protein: CASSVRGPSSYEQYF.

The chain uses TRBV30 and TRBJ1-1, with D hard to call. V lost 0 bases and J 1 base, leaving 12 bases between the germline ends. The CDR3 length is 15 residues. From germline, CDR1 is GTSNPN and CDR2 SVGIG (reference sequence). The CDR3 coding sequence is TGTGCCTGGAGTGTAGAGTTGATAAGGAACACTGAAGCTTTCTTT. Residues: CAWSVELIRNTEAFF. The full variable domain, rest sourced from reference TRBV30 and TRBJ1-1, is SQTIHQWPATLVQPVGSPLSLECTVEGTSNPNLYWYRQAAGRGLQLLFYSVGIGQISSEVPQNLSASRPQDRQFILSSKKLLLSDSGFYLCAWSVELIRNTEAFFGQGTRLTVV.

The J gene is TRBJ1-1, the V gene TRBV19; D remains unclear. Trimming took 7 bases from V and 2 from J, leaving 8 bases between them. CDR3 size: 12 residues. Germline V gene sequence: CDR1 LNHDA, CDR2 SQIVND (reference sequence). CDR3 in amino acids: CASKAGNTEAFF. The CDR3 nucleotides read TGTGCCAGTAAAGCAGGCAACACTGAAGCTTTCTTT. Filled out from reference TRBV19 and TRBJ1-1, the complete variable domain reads DGGITQSPKYLFRKEGQNVTLSCEQNLNHDAMYWYRQDPGQGLRLIYYSQIVNDFQKGDIAEGYSVSREKKESFPLTVTSAQKNPTAFYLCASKAGNTEAFFGQGTRLTVV.

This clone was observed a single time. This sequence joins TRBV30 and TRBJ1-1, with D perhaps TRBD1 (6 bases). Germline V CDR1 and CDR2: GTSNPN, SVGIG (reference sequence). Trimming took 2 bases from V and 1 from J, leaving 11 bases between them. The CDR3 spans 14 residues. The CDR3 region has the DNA TGTGCCTGGAGTCTCGGGACACCGAACACTGAAGCTTTCTTT. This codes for CAWSLGTPNTEAFF.

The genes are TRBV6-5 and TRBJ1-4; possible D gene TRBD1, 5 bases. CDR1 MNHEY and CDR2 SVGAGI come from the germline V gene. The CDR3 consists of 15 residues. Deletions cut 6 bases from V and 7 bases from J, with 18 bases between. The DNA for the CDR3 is TGTGCCAGCAGAACCTTCAGGGATCTCAGTGAAAAACTGTTTTTT. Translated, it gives CASRTFRDLSEKLFF.

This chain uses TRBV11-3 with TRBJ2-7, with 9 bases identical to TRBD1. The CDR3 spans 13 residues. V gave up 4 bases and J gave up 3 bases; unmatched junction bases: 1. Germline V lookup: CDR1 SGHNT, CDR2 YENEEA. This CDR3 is CASSSDRGYEQYF. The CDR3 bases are TGTGCCAGCAGCTCGGACAGGGGCTACGAGCAGTACTTC.

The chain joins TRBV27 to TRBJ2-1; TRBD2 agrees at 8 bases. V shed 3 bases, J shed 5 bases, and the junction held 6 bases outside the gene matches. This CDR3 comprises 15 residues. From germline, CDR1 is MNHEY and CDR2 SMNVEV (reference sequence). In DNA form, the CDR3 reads TGTGCCAGCAGTTTTATCCTAGCGGGCCACAATGAGCAGTTCTTC. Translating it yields CASSFILAGHNEQFF.

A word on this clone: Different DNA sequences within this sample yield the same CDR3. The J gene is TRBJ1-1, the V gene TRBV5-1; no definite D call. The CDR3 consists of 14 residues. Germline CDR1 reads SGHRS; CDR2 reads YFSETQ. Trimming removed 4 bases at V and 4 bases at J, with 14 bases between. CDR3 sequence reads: CASSPSGGSTEAFF. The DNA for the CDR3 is TGCGCCAGCAGCCCTAGTGGAGGGAGCACTGAAGCTTTCTTT.

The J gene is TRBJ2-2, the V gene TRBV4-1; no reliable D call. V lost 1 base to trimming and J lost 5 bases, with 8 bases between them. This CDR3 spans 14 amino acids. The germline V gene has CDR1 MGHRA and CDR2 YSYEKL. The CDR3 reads CASSQVQLTGELFF. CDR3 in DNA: TGCGCCAGCAGCCAAGTCCAGTTGACCGGGGAGCTGTTTTTT.

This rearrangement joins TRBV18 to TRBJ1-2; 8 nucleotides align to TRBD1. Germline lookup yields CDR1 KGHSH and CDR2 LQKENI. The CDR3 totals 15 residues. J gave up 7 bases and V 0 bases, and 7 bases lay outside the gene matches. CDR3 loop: CASSPPGQGVGGYTF. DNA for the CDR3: TGTGCCAGCTCACCACCCGGACAGGGTGTCGGTGGCTACACCTTC.